This T cell receptor (beta chain) was found in a study of blood T cell repertoires in COVID-19. Study details: Collection of acute and convalescent COVID-19 samples took place in the United States, Italy and Spain. T cells, B-cell-depleted T cells, or PBMCs supplied cDNA or gDNA.

V was clipped by 8 bases and J by 0 bases; unmatched bases: 6. CDR3 length: 15 residues. Germline V lookup: CDR1 MNHEY, CDR2 SVGAGI. A single count supports this clone. Produced via immunoSEQ multiplex PCR; TCRdb's table is partial and in-frame only. The sample has 250,000 to 300,000 clones, roughly 86% seen once. The chain employs TRBV6-5 and TRBJ1-5; 8 nucleotides match TRBD1. This TCR was sampled from a woman aged 60 to 75 who had recovered from COVID-19. The sequencing sample was made of PBMCs or T cells enriched from blood (not recorded which). In nucleotides, the CDR3 is TGTGCCAGCGGGCAGGGGGCGGTTAGCAATCAGCCCCAGCATTTT. Translating it yields CASGQGAVSNQPQHF.